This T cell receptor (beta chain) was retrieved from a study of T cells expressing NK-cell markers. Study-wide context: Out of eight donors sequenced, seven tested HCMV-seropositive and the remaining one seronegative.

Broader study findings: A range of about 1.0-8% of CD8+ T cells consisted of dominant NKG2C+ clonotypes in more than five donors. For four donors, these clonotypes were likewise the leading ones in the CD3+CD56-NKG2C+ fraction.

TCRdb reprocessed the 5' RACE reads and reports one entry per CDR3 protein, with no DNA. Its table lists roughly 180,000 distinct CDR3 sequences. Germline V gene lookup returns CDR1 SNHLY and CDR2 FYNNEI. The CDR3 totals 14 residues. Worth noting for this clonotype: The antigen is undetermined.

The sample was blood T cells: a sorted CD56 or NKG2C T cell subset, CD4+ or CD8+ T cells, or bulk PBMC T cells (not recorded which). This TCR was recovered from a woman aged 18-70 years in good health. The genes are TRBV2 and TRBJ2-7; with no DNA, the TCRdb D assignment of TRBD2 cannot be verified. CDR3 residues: CASSPRDGNHEQYF.